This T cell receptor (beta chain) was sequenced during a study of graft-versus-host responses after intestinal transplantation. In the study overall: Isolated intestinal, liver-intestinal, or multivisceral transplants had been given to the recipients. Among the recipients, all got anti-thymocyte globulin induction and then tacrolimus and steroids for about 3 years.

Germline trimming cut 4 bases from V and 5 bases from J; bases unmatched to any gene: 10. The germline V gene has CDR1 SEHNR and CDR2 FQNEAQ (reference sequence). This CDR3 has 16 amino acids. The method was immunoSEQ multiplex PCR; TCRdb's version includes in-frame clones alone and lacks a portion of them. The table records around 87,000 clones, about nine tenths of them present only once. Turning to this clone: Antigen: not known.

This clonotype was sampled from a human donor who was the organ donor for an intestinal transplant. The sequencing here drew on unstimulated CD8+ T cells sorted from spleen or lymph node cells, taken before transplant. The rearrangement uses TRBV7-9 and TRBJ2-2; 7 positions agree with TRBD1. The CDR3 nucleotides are TGTGCCAGCAGCTACCGGCTACAGGGGTTTACCGGGGAGCTGTTTTTT. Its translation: CASSYRLQGFTGELFF.